This T cell receptor (beta chain) was profiled in a study of OX40 agonist ivuxolimab in advanced cancers. Turning to the overall study: Ivuxolimab, which targeted the costimulatory receptor OX40 (CD134), was an agonistic, fully human IgG2 monoclonal antibody. Intravenous ivuxolimab was administered to patients every 2 weeks at six dose levels: 0.01, 0.1, 0.3, 1.5, 3 and 10 mg/kg. Of the 50 to 55 patients in dose escalation, around 20 had hepatocellular carcinoma, about 15 had melanoma, 9 had renal cell carcinoma and 9 had head and neck cancer. In the dose-escalation cohort, approximately 82% of patients were male, and the mean age was around 60 years, with a range of roughly 23 to 85. Prior anti-PD-1, anti-PD-L1 or anti-CTLA-4 therapy was permitted, and checkpoint inhibitors had been received by around 39% of dose-escalation patients. Three dose-escalation patients achieved partial responses, one with hepatocellular carcinoma and two with cutaneous melanoma. Peripheral TCRbeta sequencing aimed to test whether ivuxolimab altered TCR sequence diversity and caused clonal T-cell expansion. The paper describes the monotherapy dose-escalation part (N = 52 patients) of the phase I trial of ivuxolimab.

General findings and caveats noted by the study authors: In partial responders in the 0.1-3.0 mg/kg groups, normalized peripheral clonal expansion was found to be among the lowest, especially among CD8+ T cells. Low levels of normalized T-cell clonal expansion were also seen in some patients who did not respond. Antigen specificity was not determined for the clonally expanded peripheral T cells. At doses of 0.1 to 3.0 mg/kg, clonal expansion of both CD4+ and CD8+ blood T cells was observed from baseline to week 6. After ivuxolimab, more expanded clones were found on average in CD8+ T cells than in CD4+ T cells.

Cut back by 1 base and 0 bases, the V and J ends lie 4 bases apart. From cysteine to phenylalanine, the CDR3 is 14 amino acids long. Only the CDR3 part of the read is kept: 42 bases, read in frame from the first base. Based on the germline V gene (reference sequence), the CDR1 and CDR2 sequences are SGHKS and YYEKEE. Patients with a history of autoimmune disease or receiving systemic immunosuppression were excluded from the trial. Peripheral blood for TCR sequencing was drawn from every dose cohort at baseline, at cycle 4 day 1 and at cycle 7 day 1. Samples were obtained from an open-label, multicenter, first-in-human phase I dose-escalation trial of ivuxolimab. Adults with locally advanced or metastatic melanoma, renal cell, hepatocellular, or head and neck squamous cell carcinoma were enrolled in the trial. Before TCR sequencing, CD4+ T cells and CD8+ T cells from peripheral blood were sorted into separate populations.

On this clone: Its antigen is not yet known. The sample holds no much larger clone one base away, and base qualities are not on file.

To sequence the TCRbeta CDR3 region, genomic DNA was isolated from the sorted cells. TCRbeta CDR3 regions were sequenced using the immunoSEQ Assay. TCRdb obtained this table from immuneACCESS and retained in-frame rearrangements with V and J assigned. These tables miss some clones; where compared with another copy, unresolved V genes account for less than half of the shortfall, and the remainder is unexplained. Here the sample has about 48,000 clones; 88% occur a single time. Of the sample, roughly 50% falls within the top ten clones. Sample: CD4+ or CD8+ T cells sorted from blood, taken in a trial of the OX40 agonist ivuxolimab. The sequence came from an adult with an advanced solid tumor such as melanoma, head and neck, liver or kidney cancer. The rearrangement combines TRBV5-5 with TRBJ2-2; the D gene remains uncertain. This receptor has the CDR3 CASSLSPNTGELFF. The DNA sequence reads TGTGCCAGCAGCTTGTCACCGAACACCGGGGAGCTGTTTTTT.